The 16 T cell receptor beta chains reported below all come from one sample, sequenced in a study of glioma-infiltrating T cells after dendritic cell vaccination. The protocol was immunoSEQ multiplex PCR, while the TCRdb copy is restricted to in-frame clones and leaves out a portion. The repertoire holds roughly 62,000 clones, with around 85% as singletons. Time point noted: after dendritic cell vaccination, including at tumor progression/relapse. Sequencing was performed on blood, taken after dendritic cell vaccination. Receptors originate from a human donor with glioblastoma.

The table lists this clone with a few counts. J is TRBJ2-1 and V is TRBV7-8; possible D gene TRBD1, 6 bases. CDR1 and CDR2 from the germline V gene are SGHVS and FQNEAQ. The CDR3 has 17 amino acids. V was pared by 0 bases and J by 6 bases, with 18 bases between. The CDR3 is CASSLAKTGTLGNEQFF. CDR3 coding DNA: TGTGCCAGCAGCTTAGCCAAGACAGGCACCCTCGGCAATGAGCAGTTCTTC.

This clone appeared a few times. The chain is built from TRBV4-3 and TRBJ1-2; D possibly corresponds to TRBD1 (5 bases). CDR1 is LGHNA and CDR2 is YSLEER in the germline V gene. V was pared by 4 bases and J by 2 bases, with 14 bases between. The length of the CDR3 is 15 residues. CDR3 amino acids: CASSPHFRVNYGYTF. The CDR3 DNA reads as TGCGCCAGCAGCCCTCACTTCAGGGTGAACTATGGCTACACCTTC.

Here the CDR3 reads CASSPGTSLDNEQFF. DNA for the CDR3: TGCGCCAGCAGCCCTGGGACTAGCCTTGACAATGAGCAGTTCTTC. The gene calls are TRBV4-1 and TRBJ2-1, with 9 bases aligning to TRBD2. The germline V gene encodes CDR1 MGHRA and CDR2 YSYEKL. With V trimmed by 4 bases and J by 5 bases, 6 bases remained unmatched. CDR3 length: 15 amino acids.

V and J are TRBV19 and TRBJ1-5; TRBD1 matches 8 bases. Trimming at V came to 6 bases and at J to 0 bases, leaving 13 bases not matched to a gene. The CDR3 runs to 18 residues. CDR1 and CDR2 from the germline V gene are LNHDA and SQIVND (reference sequence). The CDR3 loop reads CASSQARTGYYSNQPQHF. The CDR3 bases are TGTGCCAGTAGCCAGGCGAGGACAGGGTACTATAGCAATCAGCCCCAGCATTTT.

The V gene is TRBV7-6, the J gene TRBJ1-6; D ambiguous. CDR3 length equals 15 residues. V was clipped by 2 bases and J by 7 bases, with 12 bases between them. Per the germline V gene, CDR1 is SGHVS and CDR2 is FNYEAQ. The CDR3 loop reads CASSLSMTRNSPLHF. The CDR3 DNA follows: TGTGCCAGCAGCTTATCAATGACGAGGAATTCACCCCTCCACTTT.

The V call is TRBV5-1, the J call TRBJ2-1, with 12 bases aligning to TRBD2. Trimming took 1 base from V and 7 from J; bases not matched to a gene: 6. The germline CDR1 and CDR2 sequences are SGHRS and YFSETQ. The CDR3 totals 16 residues. The CDR3 sequence: CASSLPPTSGGNEQFF. The DNA for the CDR3 is TGCGCCAGCAGCTTGCCCCCGACTAGCGGGGGAAATGAGCAGTTCTTC.

The chain joins TRBV2 to TRBJ2-2; D call uncertain. Germline V lookup: CDR1 SNHLY, CDR2 FYNNEI. V lost 3 bases to trimming and J lost 0 bases, with 5 bases between them. The length of the CDR3 is 14 residues. The CDR3: CASSESTNTGELFF. In DNA, the CDR3 is TGTGCCAGCAGTGAGAGCACGAACACCGGGGAGCTGTTTTTT.

V gene TRBV4-1 combines with J gene TRBJ1-2, with 10 positions matching TRBD1. The CDR3 has 15 amino acids. The junction had 3 bases not matched to a gene; V was cut back by 0 bases and J by 5 bases. Germline CDR1 and CDR2: MGHRA and YSYEKL. The chain's CDR3 is CASSQDVDRGYGYTF. The DNA for the CDR3 is TGCGCCAGCAGCCAAGATGTGGACAGGGGGTATGGCTACACCTTC.

This chain links TRBV27 with TRBJ2-2; D is ambiguous. Germline loops: CDR1 MNHEY, CDR2 SMNVEV (reference sequence). V gave up 2 bases and J gave up 7 bases, with 5 bases separating them. This CDR3 is 12 amino acids long. CDR3 bases: TGTGCCAGCAGTTTACCGGGCGGGGAGCTGTTTTTT. Translated, it gives CASSLPGGELFF.

V is TRBV4-1 and J is TRBJ2-6; D possibly corresponds to TRBD2 (5 bases). The CDR3 is 19 residues long. The germline V gene encodes CDR1 MGHRA and CDR2 YSYEKL. With 0 bases removed from V and 0 bases from J, the gap between germline ends came to 15 bases. This chain's CDR3 is CASSQDLEVLNSGANVLTF. As DNA, the CDR3 is TGCGCCAGCAGCCAAGATCTGGAGGTCCTAAACTCTGGGGCCAACGTCCTGACTTTC.

This clone appeared once. This chain connects TRBV7-9 to TRBJ1-2; weak D call: TRBD1 (6 bases). The V gene lost 5 bases and the J gene lost 4 bases, with 17 bases spanning the gap. The CDR3 is 15 amino acids. Germline V lookup: CDR1 SEHNR, CDR2 FQNEAQ (reference sequence). The CDR3 DNA follows: TGTGCCAGCAGCCTCAGACAGGTTCCGATCTATGGCTACACCTTC. Protein sequence: CASSLRQVPIYGYTF.

V and J are TRBV30 and TRBJ2-3; 7 nucleotides align to TRBD2. V was pared by 4 bases and J by 3 bases, with 1 base of the junction left unmatched. The germline V gene encodes CDR1 GTSNPN and CDR2 SVGIG (reference sequence). The CDR3 runs 12 residues. The CDR3 DNA sequence: TGTGCCTGGATGGGGGGGACAGATACGCAGTATTTT. Translation: CAWMGGTDTQYF.

Of note for this clone: Since the CDR3 does not end with the conserved phenylalanine or tryptophan, this likely comes from a read error. This CDR3 is CASSEFSRGNTEAFL. CDR3 nucleotides: TGCGCCAGCAGCGAATTTAGCAGGGGGAACACTGAAGCTTTCCTT. The chain joins TRBV5-1 to TRBJ1-1, with D maybe TRBD1 (6 bases). The germline CDR1 and CDR2 sequences are SGHRS and YFSETQ. Trimming took off 4 bases at V and 1 base at J, with 14 bases between the two ends. The CDR3 contains 15 residues.

The chain has TRBV6-4 and TRBJ1-5; 10 bases align to TRBD1. V gave up 2 bases and J gave up 2 bases; unmatched junction bases: 12. CDR1 is MRHNA and CDR2 is SNTAGT in the germline V gene. The CDR3 consists of 19 residues. CDR3 sequence (DNA): TGTGCCAGCAGTGACCCAGACCGGGACAGGGGTCGGGGCAATCAGCCCCAGCATTTT. It specifies CASSDPDRDRGRGNQPQHF.

The chain employs TRBV13 and TRBJ1-2; TRBD1 aligns across 10 bases. V was clipped by 3 bases and J by 3 bases; unmatched bases: 7. The CDR3 consists of 16 residues. CDR1 is PRHDT and CDR2 is FYEKMQ in the germline V gene (reference sequence). In DNA, the CDR3 is TGTGCCAGCAGCTTCCTGACAGGGGGCGTGGACTATGGCTACACCTTC. This gives the protein CASSFLTGGVDYGYTF.

This chain joins TRBV27 and TRBJ1-6, with D tentatively TRBD1 (6 bases). The CDR3 runs to 19 residues. Trimming shortened V by 4 bases and J by 8 bases, and 27 bases separated the two germline ends. CDR1 is MNHEY and CDR2 is SMNVEV in the germline V gene (reference sequence). DNA of the CDR3: TGTGCCAGCAGTTCCCGATCACAAGTTCTAGGGGGTATTTATTCACCCCTCCACTTT. Its translation is CASSSRSQVLGGIYSPLHF.